This entry is about one T cell receptor beta chain. Antigen specificity is unknown. Per germline, CDR1 MNHNS and CDR2 SASEGT. Trimming shortened V by 4 bases and J by 6 bases, and 19 bases separated the two germline ends. This CDR3 is 16 amino acids long. The repertoire was sequenced with immunoSEQ multiplex PCR; TCRdb's copy has only in-frame clones and lacks some. The profile shows under 750,000 clones, just under 75% of them singletons. The source of the sample is a study of shared clonotypes between healthy human individuals. Whole-study findings and limits: Naive subsets, compared against memory subsets, generally had larger estimated richness values.

This sequence originates from a woman aged 25 to 39 in good health. Specimen: memory CD4+ T cells sorted from blood. Sample subset: CD45RA-negative fraction. The chain couples TRBV6-1 to TRBJ1-5, with D perhaps TRBD1 (5 bases). The DNA of the CDR3 is TGTGCCAGCAGTGCCGAGAAGGGGACCGTTATTCAGCCCCAGCATTTT. Protein sequence: CASSAEKGTVIQPQHF.